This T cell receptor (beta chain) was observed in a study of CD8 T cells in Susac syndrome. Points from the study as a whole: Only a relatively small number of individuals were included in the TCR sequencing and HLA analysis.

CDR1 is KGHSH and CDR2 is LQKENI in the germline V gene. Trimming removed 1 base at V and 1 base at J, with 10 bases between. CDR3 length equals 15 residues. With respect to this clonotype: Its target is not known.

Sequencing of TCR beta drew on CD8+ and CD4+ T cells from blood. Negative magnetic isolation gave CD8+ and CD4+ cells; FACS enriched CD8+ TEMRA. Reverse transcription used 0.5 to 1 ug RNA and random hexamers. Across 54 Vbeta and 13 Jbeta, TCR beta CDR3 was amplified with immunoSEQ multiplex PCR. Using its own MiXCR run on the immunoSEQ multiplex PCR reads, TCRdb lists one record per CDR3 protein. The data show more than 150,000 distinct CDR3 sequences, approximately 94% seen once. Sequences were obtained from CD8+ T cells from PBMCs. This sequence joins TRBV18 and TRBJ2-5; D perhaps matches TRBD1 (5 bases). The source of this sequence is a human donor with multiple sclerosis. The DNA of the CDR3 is TGTGCCAGCTCACCACGGGGCCTGGGCCAAGAGACCCAGTACTTC. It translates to CASSPRGLGQETQYF.